The clone carrying this T cell receptor beta chain was found many times. The data were taken from a study of tumor-infiltrating lymphocytes in primary liver carcinoma. Background on the study: Male and female patients aged 30 to 69 years made up the cohort.

Both RNA and DNA were isolated together from around 18-30 mg of bulk tissue that had not been sorted. TCR beta cDNA was made from 400 to 500 ng total RNA with a constant-region primer. TCR beta libraries came from three nested multiplex PCR rounds using slightly modified ARM-PCR. MiXCR, run by TCRdb on the multiplex PCR reads, gives a single entry per CDR3 protein. This sample has 80,000 or so distinct CDR3 sequences, with about three quarters found just once. This receptor was obtained from a man between 35 and 55 years old with primary liver carcinoma and hepatitis B virus infection. Material for sequencing was tumor-adjacent normal liver tissue.

The CDR3 loop is CASSWGRHAGELFF. Here the CDR3 DNA reads TGTGCCAGCAGTTGGGGGAGGCACGCCGGGGAGCTGTTTTTT. This chain joins TRBV12-3 or TRBV12-4 and TRBJ2-2; tentatively, D is TRBD2 (6 bases). This CDR3 is built from 14 residues. V was pared by 4 bases and J by 6 bases, with 12 bases between.